Listed below are T cell receptor beta chains from one sample, sequenced in a study of control samples from healthy donors and cancer patients. Sequencing used immunoSEQ multiplex PCR; TCRdb keeps in-frame clones, though not all of them. Altogether about 140,000 clones are present, around nine tenths being singletons, with the ten largest covering 11%. Material: blood. The receptors here all came from a man in his thirties or forties in good health. Both conserved end residues are part of each CDR3. The order of the fields is CDR3 protein, CDR3 DNA, CDR3 length, J gene, V gene, D gene, clone size. The D gene is left open where the match is weak. Size tells how often a clone was seen (once, few, many) or the class of an expanded clone, and some rows leave it out.

cdr3_aa: CASSQEDLVGEAFF
cdr3_nt: TGTGCCAGCAGCCAAGAGGATTTGGTGGGGGAAGCTTTCTTT
cdr3_length: 14
j_call: TRBJ1-1
v_call: TRBV4-2
d_call: .
clone_size: .

cdr3_aa: CASSRTTGGYGYTF
cdr3_nt: TGTGCCAGCAGTCGAACGACAGGGGGCTATGGCTACACCTTC
cdr3_length: 14
j_call: TRBJ1-2
v_call: TRBV6-5
d_call: TRBD1
clone_size: .

cdr3_aa: CASSHSHSGANVLTF
cdr3_nt: TGTGCCAGCAGCCATTCCCATTCCGGGGCCAACGTCCTGACTTTC
cdr3_length: 15
j_call: TRBJ2-6
v_call: TRBV14
d_call: .
clone_size: .

cdr3_aa: CSVEGLFVTEAFF
cdr3_nt: TGCAGCGTTGAAGGCCTTTTCGTCACTGAAGCTTTCTTT
cdr3_length: 13
j_call: TRBJ1-1
v_call: TRBV29-1
d_call: .
clone_size: .

cdr3_aa: CASSLEATIGEQFF
cdr3_nt: TGCGCCAGCAGCTTGGAGGCAACGATTGGTGAGCAGTTCTTC
cdr3_length: 14
j_call: TRBJ2-1
v_call: TRBV5-1
d_call: .
clone_size: .

cdr3_aa: CASSVAGRNDEQFF
cdr3_nt: TGTGCCAGCAGCGTAGCTGGCAGGAACGATGAGCAGTTCTTC
cdr3_length: 14
j_call: TRBJ2-1
v_call: TRBV9
d_call: .
clone_size: once

cdr3_aa: CASSPLRQGVENIQYF
cdr3_nt: TGTGCCAGCTCACCACTCCGACAGGGAGTTGAAAACATTCAGTACTTC
cdr3_length: 16
j_call: TRBJ2-4
v_call: TRBV18
d_call: TRBD1
clone_size: .

cdr3_aa: CAWSIRSTDTQYF
cdr3_nt: TGTGCCTGGAGTATCAGGAGCACAGATACGCAGTATTTT
cdr3_length: 13
j_call: TRBJ2-3
v_call: TRBV30
d_call: .
clone_size: .

cdr3_aa: CSVEDIGQGASYEQYF
cdr3_nt: TGCAGCGTTGAAGATATAGGACAGGGGGCCTCCTACGAGCAGTACTTC
cdr3_length: 16
j_call: TRBJ2-7
v_call: TRBV29-1
d_call: TRBD1
clone_size: .

cdr3_aa: CSANVGGHGYTF
cdr3_nt: TGCAGCGCCAACGTCGGGGGGCATGGCTACACCTTC
cdr3_length: 12
j_call: TRBJ1-2
v_call: TRBV29-1
d_call: .
clone_size: .

cdr3_aa: CASKYRGQPNYGYTF
cdr3_nt: TGTGCCAGCAAGTACAGGGGCCAACCTAACTATGGCTACACCTTC
cdr3_length: 15
j_call: TRBJ1-2
v_call: TRBV28
d_call: TRBD1
clone_size: .

cdr3_aa: CSVGQMANYGYTF
cdr3_nt: TGCAGCGTTGGACAGATGGCTAACTATGGCTACACCTTC
cdr3_length: 13
j_call: TRBJ1-2
v_call: TRBV29-1
d_call: .
clone_size: few

cdr3_aa: CASSGERETQYF
cdr3_nt: TGTGCCAGCAGCGGAGAGAGGGAGACCCAGTACTTC
cdr3_length: 12
j_call: TRBJ2-5
v_call: TRBV3-1/TRBV3-2
d_call: .
clone_size: .

cdr3_aa: CASSFDWGQSSSSTTEAFF
cdr3_nt: TGTGCCAGCAGTTTTGATTGGGGCCAATCATCCTCAAGTACTACTGAAGCTTTCTTT
cdr3_length: 19
j_call: TRBJ1-1
v_call: TRBV28
d_call: .
clone_size: .

cdr3_aa: CASSQERVKGKDTQYF
cdr3_nt: TGTGCCAGCAGCCAAGAAAGGGTTAAAGGGAAGGATACGCAGTATTTT
cdr3_length: 16
j_call: TRBJ2-3
v_call: TRBV3-1/TRBV3-2
d_call: .
clone_size: .

cdr3_aa: CASSRNSGRSADTQYF
cdr3_nt: TGTGCCAGCAGCCGCAATAGCGGGCGCTCAGCAGATACGCAGTATTTT
cdr3_length: 16
j_call: TRBJ2-3
v_call: TRBV5-4
d_call: TRBD2
clone_size: .

cdr3_aa: CASSTRFVEGYTF
cdr3_nt: TGTGCCAGTAGCACCCGGTTTGTCGAGGGCTACACCTTC
cdr3_length: 13
j_call: TRBJ1-2
v_call: TRBV19
d_call: .
clone_size: .

cdr3_aa: CASTYRARDSPLHF
cdr3_nt: TGTGCCAGCACTTACAGGGCACGGGATTCACCCCTCCACTTT
cdr3_length: 14
j_call: TRBJ1-6
v_call: TRBV28
d_call: .
clone_size: .

cdr3_aa: CSVEGKGEGNYEQYF
cdr3_nt: TGCAGCGTCGAGGGTAAGGGAGAGGGAAACTACGAGCAGTACTTC
cdr3_length: 15
j_call: TRBJ2-7
v_call: TRBV29-1
d_call: .
clone_size: few

cdr3_aa: CASSTAGQGNEQFF
cdr3_nt: TGTGCCAGCAGCACCGCGGGACAGGGAAATGAGCAGTTCTTC
cdr3_length: 14
j_call: TRBJ2-1
v_call: TRBV7-3
d_call: TRBD1
clone_size: .

cdr3_aa: CASSLQGYNEKLFF
cdr3_nt: TGTGCCAGCAGCCTGCAGGGGTATAATGAAAAACTGTTTTTT
cdr3_length: 14
j_call: TRBJ1-4
v_call: TRBV11-2
d_call: .
clone_size: .

cdr3_aa: CASSGSGNQPQHF
cdr3_nt: TGTGCCAGCAGTGGTTCGGGCAATCAGCCCCAGCATTTT
cdr3_length: 13
j_call: TRBJ1-5
v_call: TRBV27
d_call: .
clone_size: .

cdr3_aa: CASSPGRGDEQFF
cdr3_nt: TGTGCCAGCTCCCCGGGCAGGGGCGATGAGCAGTTCTTC
cdr3_length: 13
j_call: TRBJ2-1
v_call: TRBV18
d_call: .
clone_size: .

cdr3_aa: CASSLDRANEQFF
cdr3_nt: TGTGCCAGCAGCTTGGACAGGGCCAATGAGCAGTTCTTC
cdr3_length: 13
j_call: TRBJ2-1
v_call: TRBV7-8
d_call: TRBD1
clone_size: .

cdr3_aa: CASSVDRAEYNEQFF
cdr3_nt: TGTGCCAGCAGCGTCGACAGGGCGGAATACAATGAGCAGTTCTTC
cdr3_length: 15
j_call: TRBJ2-1
v_call: TRBV9
d_call: TRBD1
clone_size: .

cdr3_aa: CASSLAQGRQETQYF
cdr3_nt: TGTGCCAGCAGCTTAGCACAGGGTCGCCAAGAGACCCAGTACTTC
cdr3_length: 15
j_call: TRBJ2-5
v_call: TRBV13
d_call: .
clone_size: .

cdr3_aa: CASSLGGRAREQYF
cdr3_nt: TGTGCCAGCTCACTGGGCGGGAGGGCCCGCGAGCAGTACTTC
cdr3_length: 14
j_call: TRBJ2-7
v_call: TRBV18
d_call: TRBD2
clone_size: .

cdr3_aa: CASSFFPGLALSYEQYF
cdr3_nt: TGTGCCAGCAGCTTCTTTCCGGGACTAGCGTTATCCTACGAGCAGTACTTC
cdr3_length: 17
j_call: TRBJ2-7
v_call: TRBV7-3
d_call: TRBD2
clone_size: .

cdr3_aa: CASSDLKPHQPQHF
cdr3_nt: TGTGCCAGCAGCGACCTCAAACCCCATCAGCCCCAGCATTTT
cdr3_length: 14
j_call: TRBJ1-5
v_call: TRBV6-2/TRBV6-3
d_call: .
clone_size: .

cdr3_aa: CAWSKGRGEKLFF
cdr3_nt: TGTGCCTGGAGTAAGGGTCGGGGCGAAAAACTGTTTTTT
cdr3_length: 13
j_call: TRBJ1-4
v_call: TRBV30
d_call: .
clone_size: .

cdr3_aa: CASSVEDSGYGYTF
cdr3_nt: TGTGCCAGCAGCGTAGAAGACAGTGGGTATGGCTACACCTTC
cdr3_length: 14
j_call: TRBJ1-2
v_call: TRBV9
d_call: .
clone_size: .

cdr3_aa: CASRTSGIDTQYF
cdr3_nt: TGTGCCAGCAGGACTAGCGGGATAGATACGCAGTATTTT
cdr3_length: 13
j_call: TRBJ2-3
v_call: TRBV28
d_call: TRBD2
clone_size: .

cdr3_aa: CASSENPSTKGRNSPLHF
cdr3_nt: TGTGCCAGCAGTGAAAATCCGAGTACGAAGGGGCGGAATTCACCCCTCCACTTT
cdr3_length: 18
j_call: TRBJ1-6
v_call: TRBV6-1
d_call: .
clone_size: .